The rows below give T cell receptor beta chains drawn from one sample of a study of CD8 T cells in Susac syndrome. One entry per CDR3 protein, called by TCRdb with MiXCR from the immunoSEQ multiplex PCR reads. The table has roughly 130,000 distinct CDR3 sequences, around 94% seen once. Sequencing was done on a sample of CD4+ T cells from PBMCs. The receptor source for this set is a human donor with multiple sclerosis. Both conserved end residues are trimmed from each CDR3. Fields, in order: CDR3 protein, J gene, V gene.

cdr3_aa: SVRSSGNYGYT; j_call: TRBJ1-2; v_call: TRBV29-1
cdr3_aa: SALGQGQPNYGYT; j_call: TRBJ1-2; v_call: TRBV20-1
cdr3_aa: ASSQVSLVGTEAF; j_call: TRBJ1-1; v_call: TRBV3-1
cdr3_aa: ASSRGGGYEQY; j_call: TRBJ2-7; v_call: TRBV4-2
cdr3_aa: ASSLNPLSDRSAQY; j_call: TRBJ2-5; v_call: TRBV7-2
cdr3_aa: ASSVEGGGWDTQY; j_call: TRBJ2-3; v_call: TRBV7-9
cdr3_aa: ASSPRRNRGREEQY; j_call: TRBJ2-7; v_call: TRBV19
cdr3_aa: ASSALAGTDTQY; j_call: TRBJ2-3; v_call: TRBV6-5
cdr3_aa: ASSLGAGYQETQY; j_call: TRBJ2-5; v_call: TRBV11-2
cdr3_aa: SVERDSSVYT; j_call: TRBJ1-2; v_call: TRBV29-1
cdr3_aa: SARDSLLSTDTQY; j_call: TRBJ2-3; v_call: TRBV20-1
cdr3_aa: ASSETGGLQGQPQH; j_call: TRBJ1-5; v_call: TRBV2
cdr3_aa: ASGSGTAGKNIQY; j_call: TRBJ2-4; v_call: TRBV12-5
cdr3_aa: ASSSGLAGDEQF; j_call: TRBJ2-1; v_call: TRBV7-2
cdr3_aa: ASSTARTMNYGYT; j_call: TRBJ1-2; v_call: TRBV19
cdr3_aa: ASSLGTDGIEKLF; j_call: TRBJ1-4; v_call: TRBV12-3/TRBV12-4
cdr3_aa: ASSPISTSGTDTQY; j_call: TRBJ2-3; v_call: TRBV5-4
cdr3_aa: ASSYGQGNSPLH; j_call: TRBJ1-6; v_call: TRBV7-2